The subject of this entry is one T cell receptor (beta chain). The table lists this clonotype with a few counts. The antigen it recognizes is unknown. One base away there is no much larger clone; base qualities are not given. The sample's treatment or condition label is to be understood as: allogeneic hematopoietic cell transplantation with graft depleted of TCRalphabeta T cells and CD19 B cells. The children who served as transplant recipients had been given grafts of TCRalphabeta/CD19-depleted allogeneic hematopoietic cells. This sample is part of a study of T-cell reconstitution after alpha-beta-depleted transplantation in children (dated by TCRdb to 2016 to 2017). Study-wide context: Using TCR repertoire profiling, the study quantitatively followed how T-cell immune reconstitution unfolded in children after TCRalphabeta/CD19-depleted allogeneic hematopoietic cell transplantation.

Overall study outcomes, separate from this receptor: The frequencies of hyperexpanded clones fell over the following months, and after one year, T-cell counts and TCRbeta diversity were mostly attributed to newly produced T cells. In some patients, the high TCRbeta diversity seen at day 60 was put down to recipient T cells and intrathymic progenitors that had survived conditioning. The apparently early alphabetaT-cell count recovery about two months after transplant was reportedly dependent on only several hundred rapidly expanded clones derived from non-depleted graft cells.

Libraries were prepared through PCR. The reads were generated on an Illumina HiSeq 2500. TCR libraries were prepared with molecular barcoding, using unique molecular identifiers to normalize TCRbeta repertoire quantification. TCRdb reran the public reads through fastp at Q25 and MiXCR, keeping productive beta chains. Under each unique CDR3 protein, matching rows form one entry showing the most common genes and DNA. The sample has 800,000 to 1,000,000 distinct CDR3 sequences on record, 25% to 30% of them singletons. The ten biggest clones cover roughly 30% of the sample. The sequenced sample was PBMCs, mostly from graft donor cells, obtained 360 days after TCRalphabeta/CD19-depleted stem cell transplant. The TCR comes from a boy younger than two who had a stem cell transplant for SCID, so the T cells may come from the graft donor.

The CDR3 loop reads CASSLWGSRYEQYF. Read as DNA, the sequence is TGTGCCAGCAGCTTATGGGGCAGCCGCTACGAGCAGTACTTC. This chain is built from TRBV7-2 and TRBJ2-7, and perhaps TRBD1 as D gene, on 5 matching bases. V is shortened by 2 bases, J by 3 bases, and the region joining them spans 11 bases. Taken from cysteine to phenylalanine, the CDR3 has 14 residues. CDR3 DNA is the only sequence kept; it has 42 bases, read in frame from the first base. Per the germline V gene, SGHTA is the CDR1 and FQGNSA is the CDR2.